A single sample is the source of the 14 T cell receptor beta chains below, sequenced in a study of T cell changes during pregnancy in multiple sclerosis. Some clones are missing from TCRdb's copy, which holds only in-frame ones; the method was immunoSEQ multiplex PCR. The data contain about 70,000 clones, approximately 90% of them singletons. The sample was peripheral blood, taken in the second trimester of pregnancy. The receptors were sampled from a female donor in good health, enrolled as a control in a pregnancy study.

This chain links TRBV6-6 with TRBJ1-5; possibly TRBD1 for D (5 bases). The CDR3 is 14 amino acids. Germline loops: CDR1 MNHNY, CDR2 SVGAGI (reference sequence). Trimming removed 6 bases at V and 1 base at J, with 10 bases between. CDR3 bases: TGTGCCAGCAGCGACAGTGGGAGCAATCAGCCCCAGCATTTT. This gives the protein CASSDSGSNQPQHF.

The gene calls are TRBV30 and TRBJ1-2; 7 bases are shared with TRBD1. CDR1 GTSNPN and CDR2 SVGIG come from the germline V gene (reference sequence). This CDR3 region has 12 residues. The V and J ends lost 4 bases and 4 bases, in that order; junction bases with no gene match: 3. DNA of the CDR3: TGTGCCTGGACCACAGGGGCCTATGGCTACACCTTC. Amino acid sequence: CAWTTGAYGYTF.

This chain joins TRBV4-1 and TRBJ1-2; D remains unclear. Germline values: CDR1 MGHRA, CDR2 YSYEKL. The CDR3 totals 16 residues. V was clipped by 4 bases and J by 0 bases, with 15 bases between them. CDR3 nucleotide sequence: TGCGCCAGCAGCCCCTACCCGGGTTCTCCTAACTATGGCTACACCTTC. The encoded protein is CASSPYPGSPNYGYTF.

This chain links TRBV7-3 with TRBJ2-3; D is possibly TRBD2 (5 bases). V gave up 4 bases and J gave up 8 bases, with 10 bases separating them. CDR3 length: 12 amino acids. Germline CDR1 reads SGHTA; CDR2 reads FQGTGA. The CDR3 here is CASSSSGSTQYF. In DNA form, the CDR3 reads TGTGCCAGCAGCTCCAGCGGTAGTACGCAGTATTTT.

J is TRBJ2-7 and V is TRBV5-1, with TRBD1 matching 11 bases. V lost 4 bases to trimming and J lost 3 bases; unmatched junction nucleotides: 6. The germline CDR1 and CDR2 sequences are SGHRS and YFSETQ. The CDR3 consists of 15 residues. Here the CDR3 reads CASSPGTGGSYEQYF. CDR3 bases: TGCGCCAGCAGCCCAGGGACAGGGGGTAGCTACGAGCAGTACTTC.

The count of this clone is one. The gene calls are TRBV7-8 and TRBJ1-3, with D uncertain. This CDR3 region has 13 residues. From germline, CDR1 is SGHVS and CDR2 FQNEAQ. V was trimmed by 3 bases and J by 4 bases, leaving 7 bases between them. This CDR3 reads CASSFGRGNTIYF. Here the CDR3 DNA reads TGTGCCAGCAGCTTTGGCAGAGGAAACACCATATATTTT.

V is TRBV27 and J is TRBJ1-2; possibly TRBD1 for D (5 bases). Germline V gene lookup returns CDR1 MNHEY and CDR2 SMNVEV (reference sequence). Trimming removed 8 bases from V and 2 bases from J, with 18 bases in between. The CDR3 spans 15 residues. DNA of the CDR3: TGTGCCAGCGCTTCACCCGGGACTTACAACTATGGCTACACCTTC. Residues: CASASPGTYNYGYTF.

CDR3 sequence: CASSPTGAYEQYF. CDR3 nucleotides: TGTGCCAGCAGCCCGACGGGAGCCTACGAGCAGTACTTC. The rearrangement uses TRBV7-3 and TRBJ2-7; a possible D gene is TRBD2 (6 bases). Trimming shortened V by 5 bases and J by 2 bases, and 10 bases separated the two germline ends. The CDR3 sequence is 13 residues long. Germline V gene lookup returns CDR1 SGHTA and CDR2 FQGTGA.

V and J are TRBV7-6 and TRBJ2-3, with 7 bases lining up with TRBD1. The CDR3 runs 14 residues. J gave up 7 bases and V 5 bases, and 9 bases lay outside the gene matches. Germline V CDR1 and CDR2: SGHVS, FNYEAQ. CDR3 in amino acids: CASSQTGSGHTQYF. The CDR3 bases are TGTGCCAGCAGCCAGACAGGGTCAGGACATACGCAGTATTTT.

The gene calls are TRBV4-2 and TRBJ1-2, with 12 bases matching TRBD1. Germline V CDR1 and CDR2: LGHNA, YNFKEQ. J lost 8 bases, V lost 5 bases, and 15 bases had no gene match. The CDR3 is 17 amino acids. The CDR3 loop is CASSYTGTGGASNGYTF. The CDR3 DNA reads TGTGCCAGCAGCTACACCGGGACAGGGGGCGCGAGTAACGGCTACACCTTC.

This clone showed up just a few times. The chain has TRBV7-6 and TRBJ1-4; D not resolved. CDR3 length equals 13 residues. Trimming removed 5 bases from V and 4 bases from J, with 8 bases in between. Germline values: CDR1 SGHVS, CDR2 FNYEAQ. The chain's CDR3 is CASSITVNEKLFF. CDR3 DNA: TGTGCCAGCAGCATAACAGTTAATGAAAAACTGTTTTTT.

The J gene is TRBJ1-1, the V gene TRBV19; TRBD1 might be the D (6 bases). Germline V gene sequence: CDR1 LNHDA, CDR2 SQIVND (reference sequence). The length of the CDR3 is 12 residues. The CDR3 nucleotides are TGTGCGTCCGGACAGATGAACACTGAAGCTTTCTTT. This sequence encodes CASGQMNTEAFF.

V and J are TRBV25-1 and TRBJ1-2, with D perhaps TRBD1 (6 bases). Trimming left V 3 bases short and J 4 bases short, with 15 bases between. CDR3 length: 15 amino acids. Germline CDR1 is MGHDK and CDR2 is SYGVNS. CDR3 sequence: CASSEWTASRYGYTF. The CDR3 DNA reads as TGTGCCAGCAGTGAGTGGACAGCCTCCCGCTATGGCTACACCTTC.

This sequence joins TRBV6-5 and TRBJ1-3; D not certain. V was shortened by 6 bases and J by 0 bases, with 6 bases between the two germline ends. This CDR3 is 13 amino acids long. In germline, CDR1 is MNHEY, CDR2 SVGAGI. The DNA of the CDR3 is TGTGCCAGCAGCTATTACTCTGGAAACACCATATATTTT. Translation: CASSYYSGNTIYF.